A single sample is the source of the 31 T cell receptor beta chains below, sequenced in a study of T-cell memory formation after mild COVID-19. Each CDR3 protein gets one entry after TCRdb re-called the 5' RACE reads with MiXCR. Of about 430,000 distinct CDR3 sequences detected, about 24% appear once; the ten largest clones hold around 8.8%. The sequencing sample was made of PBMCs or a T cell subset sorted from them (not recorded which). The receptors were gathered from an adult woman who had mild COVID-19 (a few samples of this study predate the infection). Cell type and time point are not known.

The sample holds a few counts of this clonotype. The CDR3 protein is CSAGGGSYGYTF. The CDR3 DNA follows: TGCAGTGCTGGGGGGGGTAGCTATGGCTACACCTTC. The rearrangement joins TRBV20-1 to TRBJ1-2, with D perhaps TRBD1 (5 bases). This CDR3 contains 12 residues. The V end was cut by 5 bases, the J end by 4 bases, with 11 bases between. Germline values: CDR1 DFQATT, CDR2 SNEGSKA (reference sequence).

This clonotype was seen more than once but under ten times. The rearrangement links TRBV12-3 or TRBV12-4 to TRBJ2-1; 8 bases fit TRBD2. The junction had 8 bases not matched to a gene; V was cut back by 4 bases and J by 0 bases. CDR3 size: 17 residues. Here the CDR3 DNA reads TGTGCCAGCAGTTCGACTGCCGGGACTAGCTCCTACAATGAGCAGTTCTTC. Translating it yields CASSSTAGTSSYNEQFF.

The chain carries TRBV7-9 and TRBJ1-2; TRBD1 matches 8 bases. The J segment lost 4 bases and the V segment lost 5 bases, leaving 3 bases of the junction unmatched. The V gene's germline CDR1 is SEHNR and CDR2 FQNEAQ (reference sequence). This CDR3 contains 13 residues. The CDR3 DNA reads TGTGCCAGCAGCCGGACAGGGCCCTATGGCTACACCTTC. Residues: CASSRTGPYGYTF.

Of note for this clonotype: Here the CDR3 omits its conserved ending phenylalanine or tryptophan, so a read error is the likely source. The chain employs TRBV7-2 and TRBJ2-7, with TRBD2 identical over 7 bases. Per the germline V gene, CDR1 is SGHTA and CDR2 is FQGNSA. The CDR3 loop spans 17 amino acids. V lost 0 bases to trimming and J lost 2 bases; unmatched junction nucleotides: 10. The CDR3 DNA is TGTGCCAGCAGCTTAGCGCCCGCTAGCGGTTCCACCTACGAGCAGTACCTC. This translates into CASSLAPASGSTYEQYL.

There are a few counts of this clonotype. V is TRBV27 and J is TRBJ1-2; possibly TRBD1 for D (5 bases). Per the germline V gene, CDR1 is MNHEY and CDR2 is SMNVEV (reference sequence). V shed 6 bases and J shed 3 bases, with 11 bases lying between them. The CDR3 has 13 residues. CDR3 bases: TGTGCCAGCAGAGGGGAGATGGACTATGGCTACACCTTC. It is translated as CASRGEMDYGYTF.

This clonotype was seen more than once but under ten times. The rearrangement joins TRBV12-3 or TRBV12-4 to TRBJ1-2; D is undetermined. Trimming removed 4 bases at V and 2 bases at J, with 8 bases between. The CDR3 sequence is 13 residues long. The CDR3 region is CASSSPKNYGYTF. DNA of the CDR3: TGTGCCAGCAGTTCGCCCAAGAACTATGGCTACACCTTC.

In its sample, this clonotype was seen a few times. CDR3 DNA sequence: TGTGCCAGCAGCCCGGCGGGCATCAGCCTAGCCAAAAACATTCAGTACTTC. Translated, it gives CASSPAGISLAKNIQYF. V and J are TRBV6-2 or TRBV6-3 and TRBJ2-4, with D possibly matching TRBD2 (5 bases). Trimming removed 6 bases from V and 0 bases from J, with 18 bases in between. Looked up from germline, CDR1 is MNHEY and CDR2 is SVGEGT. The CDR3 loop spans 17 amino acids.

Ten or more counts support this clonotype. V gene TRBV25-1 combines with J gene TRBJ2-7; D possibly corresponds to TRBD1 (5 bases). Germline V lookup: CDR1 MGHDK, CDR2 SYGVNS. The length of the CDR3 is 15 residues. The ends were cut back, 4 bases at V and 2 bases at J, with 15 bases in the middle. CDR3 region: CASSVGSGQTYEQYF. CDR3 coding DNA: TGTGCCAGCAGTGTAGGGTCAGGGCAGACCTACGAGCAGTACTTC.

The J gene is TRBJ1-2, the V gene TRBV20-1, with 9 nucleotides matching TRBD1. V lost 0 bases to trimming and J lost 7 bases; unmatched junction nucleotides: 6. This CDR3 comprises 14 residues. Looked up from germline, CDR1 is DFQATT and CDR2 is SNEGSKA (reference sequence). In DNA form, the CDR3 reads TGCAGTGCTAGAGACCGGGACAGGGTGTTTGGCTACACCTTC. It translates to CSARDRDRVFGYTF.

CDR3 DNA sequence: TGTGCCAGCAGACATAGCGGGACCAGAGGGAGTGAGCAGTTCTTC. It codes for CASRHSGTRGSEQFF. The chain joins TRBV12-3 or TRBV12-4 to TRBJ2-1, with 8 bases fitting TRBD2. With 6 bases clipped from V and 9 bases from J, the junction kept 13 bases outside the gene matches. This CDR3 comprises 15 residues.

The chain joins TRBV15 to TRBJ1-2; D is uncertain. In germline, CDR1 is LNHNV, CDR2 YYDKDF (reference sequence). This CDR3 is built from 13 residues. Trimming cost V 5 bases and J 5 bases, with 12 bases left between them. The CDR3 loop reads CATSPPGLYGYTF. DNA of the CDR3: TGTGCCACCAGCCCGCCCGGACTATATGGCTACACCTTC. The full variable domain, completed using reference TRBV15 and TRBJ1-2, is DAMVIQNPRYQVTQFGKPVTLSCSQTLNHNVMYWYQQKSSQAPKLLFHYYDKDFNNEADTPDNFQSRRPNTSFCFLDIRSPGLGDTAMYLCATSPPGLYGYTFGSGTRLTVV.

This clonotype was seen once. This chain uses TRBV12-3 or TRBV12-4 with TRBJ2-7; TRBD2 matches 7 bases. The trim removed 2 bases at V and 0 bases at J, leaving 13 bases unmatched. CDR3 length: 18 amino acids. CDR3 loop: CASSLRVWEGTPSYEQYF. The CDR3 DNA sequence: TGTGCCAGCAGTTTAAGGGTATGGGAGGGCACTCCCTCCTACGAGCAGTACTTC.

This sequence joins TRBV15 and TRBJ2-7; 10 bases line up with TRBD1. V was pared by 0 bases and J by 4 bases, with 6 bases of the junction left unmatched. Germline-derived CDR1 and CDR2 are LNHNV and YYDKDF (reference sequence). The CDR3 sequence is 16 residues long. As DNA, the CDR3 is TGTGCCACCAGCAGAGATCAGGGGGACAGGGGTTACGAGCAGTACTTC. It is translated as CATSRDQGDRGYEQYF.

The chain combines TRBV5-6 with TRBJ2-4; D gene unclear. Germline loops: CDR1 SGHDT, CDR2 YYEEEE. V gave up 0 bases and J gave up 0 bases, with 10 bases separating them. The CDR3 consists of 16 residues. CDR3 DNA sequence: TGTGCCAGCAGCTTGGGTCTGGGCACAGCCAAAAACATTCAGTACTTC. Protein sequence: CASSLGLGTAKNIQYF.

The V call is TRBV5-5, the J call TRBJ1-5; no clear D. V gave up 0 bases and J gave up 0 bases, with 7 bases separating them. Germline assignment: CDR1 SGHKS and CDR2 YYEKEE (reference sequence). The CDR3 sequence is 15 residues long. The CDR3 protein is CASSLGSNSNQPQHF. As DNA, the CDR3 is TGTGCCAGCAGCTTGGGCTCCAATAGCAATCAGCCCCAGCATTTT.

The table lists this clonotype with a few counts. CDR3 sequence: CASSQGLLAPGGEQYF. CDR3 nucleotides: TGCGCCAGCAGCCAAGGATTACTAGCGCCTGGAGGCGAGCAGTACTTC. This sequence joins TRBV4-1 and TRBJ2-7, with 7 bases identical to TRBD2. Per germline, CDR1 MGHRA and CDR2 YSYEKL. V was clipped by 1 base and J by 6 bases; unmatched bases: 12. This CDR3 is 16 amino acids long.

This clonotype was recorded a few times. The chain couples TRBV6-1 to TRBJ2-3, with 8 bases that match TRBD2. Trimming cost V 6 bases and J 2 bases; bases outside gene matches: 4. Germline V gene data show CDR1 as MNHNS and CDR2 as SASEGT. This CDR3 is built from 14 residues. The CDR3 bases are TGTGCCAGCAGATATAGCGGGATCACAGATACGCAGTATTTT. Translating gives CASRYSGITDTQYF.

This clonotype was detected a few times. CDR3 region: CASSLAGTGVNTEAFF. In DNA, the CDR3 is TGTGCCAGCAGTTTAGCGGGTACAGGGGTGAACACTGAAGCTTTCTTT. This chain uses TRBV12-3 or TRBV12-4 with TRBJ1-1; 7 positions agree with TRBD1. J lost 0 bases, V lost 0 bases, and 4 bases had no gene match. This CDR3 region has 16 residues.

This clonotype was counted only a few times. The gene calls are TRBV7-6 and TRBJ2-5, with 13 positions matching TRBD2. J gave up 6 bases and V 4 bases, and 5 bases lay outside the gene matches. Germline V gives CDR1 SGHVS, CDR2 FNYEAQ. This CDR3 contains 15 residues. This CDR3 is CASSSWTSGSQTQYF. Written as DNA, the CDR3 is TGTGCCAGCAGCTCTTGGACTAGCGGGAGTCAGACCCAGTACTTC. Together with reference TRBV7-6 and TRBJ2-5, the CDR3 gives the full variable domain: GAGVSQSPRYKVTKRGQDVALRCDPISGHVSLYWYRQALGQGPEFLTYFNYEAQQDKSGLPNDRFSAERPEGSISTLTIQRTEQRDSAMYRCASSSWTSGSQTQYFGPGTRLLVL.

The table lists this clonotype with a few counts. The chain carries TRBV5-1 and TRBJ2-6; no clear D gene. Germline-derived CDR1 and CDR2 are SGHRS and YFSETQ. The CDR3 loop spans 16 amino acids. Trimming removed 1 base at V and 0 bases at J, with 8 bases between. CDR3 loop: CASSLITASGANVLTF. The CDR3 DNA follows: TGCGCCAGCAGCTTGATCACAGCCTCTGGGGCCAACGTCCTGACTTTC.

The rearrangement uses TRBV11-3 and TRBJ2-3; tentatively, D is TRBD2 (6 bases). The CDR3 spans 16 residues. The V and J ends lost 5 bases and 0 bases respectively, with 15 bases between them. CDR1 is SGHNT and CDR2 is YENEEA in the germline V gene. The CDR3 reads CASSPLSRGSTDTQYF. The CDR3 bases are TGTGCCAGCAGCCCGTTGTCGCGGGGAAGCACAGATACGCAGTATTTT.

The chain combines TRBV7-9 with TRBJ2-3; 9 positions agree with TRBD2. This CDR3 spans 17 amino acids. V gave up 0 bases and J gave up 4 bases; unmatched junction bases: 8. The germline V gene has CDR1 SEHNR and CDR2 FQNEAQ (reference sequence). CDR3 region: CASSLARGGRASDTQYF. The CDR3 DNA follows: TGTGCCAGCAGCTTAGCGCGAGGCGGGAGGGCCTCAGATACGCAGTATTTT.

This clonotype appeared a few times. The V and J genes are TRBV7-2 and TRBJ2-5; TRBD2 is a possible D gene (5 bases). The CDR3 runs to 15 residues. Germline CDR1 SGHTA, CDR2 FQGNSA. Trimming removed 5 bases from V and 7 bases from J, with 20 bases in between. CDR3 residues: CASSPLGGIGGTQYF. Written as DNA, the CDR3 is TGTGCCAGCAGCCCCCTTGGCGGCATTGGAGGGACCCAGTACTTC.

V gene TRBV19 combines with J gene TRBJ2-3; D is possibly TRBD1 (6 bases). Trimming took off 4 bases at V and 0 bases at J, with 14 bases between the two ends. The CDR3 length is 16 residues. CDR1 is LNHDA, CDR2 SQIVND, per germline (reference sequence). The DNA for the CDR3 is TGTGCCAGTAGTAGAGGACAGATGTCGAGCACAGATACGCAGTATTTT. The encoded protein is CASSRGQMSSTDTQYF. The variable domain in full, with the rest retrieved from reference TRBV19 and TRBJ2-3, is DGGITQSPKYLFRKEGQNVTLSCEQNLNHDAMYWYRQDPGQGLRLIYYSQIVNDFQKGDIAEGYSVSREKKESFPLTVTSAQKNPTAFYLCASSRGQMSSTDTQYFGPGTRLTVL.

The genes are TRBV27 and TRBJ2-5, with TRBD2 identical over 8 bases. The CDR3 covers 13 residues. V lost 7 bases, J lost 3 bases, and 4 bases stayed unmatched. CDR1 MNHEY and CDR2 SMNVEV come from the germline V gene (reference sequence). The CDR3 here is CASKLSGKETQYF. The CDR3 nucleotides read TGTGCCAGCAAACTTAGCGGGAAAGAGACCCAGTACTTC.

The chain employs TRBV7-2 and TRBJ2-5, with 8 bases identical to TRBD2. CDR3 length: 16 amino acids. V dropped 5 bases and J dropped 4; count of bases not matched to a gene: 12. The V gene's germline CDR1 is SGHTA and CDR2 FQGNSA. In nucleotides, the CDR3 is TGTGCCAGCAGCCCCCTTTTTGCGGGGGGATCAGAGACCCAGTACTTC. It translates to CASSPLFAGGSETQYF.

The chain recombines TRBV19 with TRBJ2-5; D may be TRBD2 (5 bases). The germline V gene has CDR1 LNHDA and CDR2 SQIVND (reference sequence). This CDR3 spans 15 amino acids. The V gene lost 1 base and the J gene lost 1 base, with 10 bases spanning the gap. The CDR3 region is CASSIGTGVQETQYF. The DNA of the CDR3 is TGTGCCAGTAGTATAGGGACCGGGGTCCAAGAGACCCAGTACTTC.

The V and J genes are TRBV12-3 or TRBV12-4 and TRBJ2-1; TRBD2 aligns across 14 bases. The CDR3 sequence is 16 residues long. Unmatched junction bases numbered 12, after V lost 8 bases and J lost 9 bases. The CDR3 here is CASVHSGLAGGAEQFF. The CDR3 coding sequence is TGTGCCAGCGTCCACTCAGGACTAGCGGGAGGTGCTGAGCAGTTCTTC.

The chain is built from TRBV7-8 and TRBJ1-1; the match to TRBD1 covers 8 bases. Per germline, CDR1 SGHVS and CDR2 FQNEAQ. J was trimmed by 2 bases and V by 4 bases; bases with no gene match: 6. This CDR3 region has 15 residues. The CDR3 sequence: CASSSWTGTNTEAFF. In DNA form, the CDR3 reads TGTGCCAGCAGCTCATGGACAGGGACAAACACTGAAGCTTTCTTT. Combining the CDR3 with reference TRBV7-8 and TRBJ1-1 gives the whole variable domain GAGVSQSPRYKVAKRGQDVALRCDPISGHVSLFWYQQALGQGPEFLTYFQNEAQLDKSGLPSDRFFAERPEGSVSTLKIQRTQQEDSAVYLCASSSWTGTNTEAFFGQGTRLTVV.

The CDR3 DNA reads as TGTGCCATCAGCCACTCCGGGACATATAACGAATTCAAAGCAGATACGCAGTATTTT. It codes for CAISHSGTYNEFKADTQYF. The chain has TRBV10-3 and TRBJ2-3; possible D gene TRBD1, 6 bases. The CDR3 is 19 residues long. Trimming shortened V by 6 bases and J by 4 bases, and 29 bases separated the two germline ends. Germline-derived CDR1 and CDR2 are ENHRY and SYGVKD.

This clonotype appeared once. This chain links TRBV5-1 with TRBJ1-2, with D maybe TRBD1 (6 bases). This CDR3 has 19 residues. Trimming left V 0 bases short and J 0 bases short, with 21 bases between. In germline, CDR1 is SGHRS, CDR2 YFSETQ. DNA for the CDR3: TGCGCCAGCAGCTTGGAAACGGGGGGACACAGGTTATCTAACTATGGCTACACCTTC. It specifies CASSLETGGHRLSNYGYTF.